This TCR beta chain derives from a study of Tregs in tolerant kidney transplant recipients. Findings and limits, study-wide: The small number of patients limits these findings pending further validation. Biological reproducibility was not directly addressed in this study.

Generated by immunoSEQ multiplex PCR, the TCRdb table keeps only in-frame clones and is missing some. The data hold around 66,000 clones, with 80% to 90% observed a single time. Unstimulated Tregs (CD4+CD25+CD127-) and CD4+CD25- non-Tregs were sorted from PBMCs. Thawed PBMCs were rested overnight at 37°C with around 180 IU/ml IL-2 before regulatory T cell sorting. This clone has a single count. Its target is not known. The V and J ends lost 4 bases and 2 bases respectively, with 20 bases between them. The CDR3 is 17 amino acids. In germline, CDR1 is KGHSH, CDR2 LQKENI. Sequences were derived from Tregs from blood, sampled before the transplant. V gene TRBV18 combines with J gene TRBJ1-1; D possibly corresponds to TRBD1 (5 bases). The receptor comes from a human donor who received a combined kidney and bone marrow transplant. The CDR3 region is CASSLRRSRTNNTEAFF. The CDR3 nucleotides read TGTGCCAGCTCACTCCGCCGGTCCCGGACAAACAACACTGAAGCTTTCTTT.